The entry below describes one TCR beta chain. This entry is derived from a study of tumor-infiltrating lymphocytes in primary liver carcinoma. About the study: Tissue type made little difference to sample yields of roughly 3.65 to 7.13 million productive TCRbeta reads.

Co-extraction yielded RNA and DNA from around 18-30 mg of unsorted bulk tissue. Every tumor was sampled at five separate regions. Germline V CDR1 and CDR2: SQVTM, ANQGSEA. CDR3 size: 14 residues. V was shortened by 4 bases and J by 9 bases, with 19 bases between the two germline ends. Researchers generated TCR beta cDNA from roughly 500 ng of total RNA, relying on a constant-region primer. ARM-PCR, slightly modified, supplied the TCR beta libraries through three nested multiplex PCR rounds. PCR rounds one and two used TRBV1-TRBV30 forward primers with a C-beta reverse primer for about 9 cycles each. Each CDR3 protein gets one entry after TCRdb re-called the multiplex PCR reads with MiXCR. The table shows approximately 60,000 distinct CDR3 sequences, with 55% to 75% occurring only once.

The chain combines TRBV29-1 with TRBJ2-1; D gene ambiguous. Material: liver tumor tissue from sampling region 2. The subset here: tumor region T2, inferior pole. The sequence came from a man aged 40-50 years with primary liver carcinoma and hepatitis B virus infection. This chain's CDR3 is CSVAETSSVSEQFF. CDR3 DNA: TGCAGCGTTGCGGAGACCTCGAGCGTCAGTGAGCAGTTCTTC.